A single T cell receptor beta chain is shown here with its context. PCR used 60 Vbeta primers and 13 Jbeta primers. Only in-frame clones appear in the TCRdb table, and some are missing; sequencing was by immunoSEQ multiplex PCR. This listing includes about 110,000 clones. The data derive from a study of cytomegalovirus exposure and HLA in healthy donors. Study details: A prior study identified just under 120 million unique TCR beta sequences from about 180 million T cells.

Trimming cost V 3 bases and J 6 bases, with 9 bases left between them. The germline V gene has CDR1 SGHAT and CDR2 FQNNGV. This CDR3 spans 13 amino acids. The rearrangement links TRBV11-2 to TRBJ2-1; D unclear. Sequenced input: PBMCs. The sequence came from a man aged 40-49 years in good health and CMV-seropositive. The CDR3 bases are TGTGCCAGCAGCTTCGGAGATCTCAATGAGCAGTTCTTC. Its translation: CASSFGDLNEQFF.